This record covers a single TCR beta chain. The repertoire was sequenced with immunoSEQ multiplex PCR; TCRdb's copy has only in-frame clones and lacks some. The repertoire holds thousands of clones, with 75% to 85% as singletons. Documented time point: recipient sample about 28 days before transplant, after cytoreduction. The data were taken from a study of T cell clonotyping in hematopoietic cell transplantation. This sample comprised peripheral blood mononuclear cells, obtained before stem cell transplant. This sequence originates from a woman between 45 and 65 years old with acute myeloid leukemia. Some clones in this sample may be carry-over from other donors' samples.

The CDR3 DNA sequence: TGTGCCAGCAGTGAGAGATTAGATACGCAGTATTTT. Translating gives CASSERLDTQYF. The chain joins TRBV6-7 to TRBJ2-3; D unresolved. TRBV6-7 is designated an ORF whose function remains uncertain. This CDR3 has 12 residues. The V end was cut by 5 bases, the J end by 5 bases, with 8 bases between.